The 24 T cell receptor beta chains given below trace back to one sample, sequenced in a study of response to subunit inactivated influenza vaccine. Using its own MiXCR run on the RT-PCR reads, TCRdb lists one record per CDR3 protein. The table includes 500,000 to 600,000 distinct CDR3 sequences, approximately 7.7% detected once. The specimen comprised PBMCs from blood, sampled around 2 years after vaccination. The source is a man in his fifties or sixties who received an inactivated influenza vaccine.

This clonotype showed up just a few times. The genes are TRBV27 and TRBJ1-5, with unresolved D. Germline V CDR1 and CDR2: MNHEY, SMNVEV (reference sequence). Trimming took off 4 bases at V and 4 bases at J, with 11 bases between the two ends. This CDR3 comprises 14 residues. The CDR3 nucleotides read TGTGCCAGCAGTTCTCTCGGGGTTAATCAGCCCCAGCATTTT. Protein sequence: CASSSLGVNQPQHF.

The chain uses TRBV12-3 or TRBV12-4 and TRBJ1-1; possible D gene TRBD1, 5 bases. The length of the CDR3 is 15 residues. With 5 bases removed from V and 5 bases from J, the gap between germline ends came to 18 bases. The DNA for the CDR3 is TGTGCCAGCAGTGACCACGCTGGGGGGGGTACTGAAGCTTTCTTT. The encoded protein is CASSDHAGGGTEAFF.

This sequence joins TRBV6-1 and TRBJ2-2; TRBD2 is a possible D gene (6 bases). This CDR3 has 17 residues. Trimming took 8 bases from V and 3 from J, leaving 22 bases between them. CDR1 MNHNS and CDR2 SASEGT come from the germline V gene. CDR3 DNA: TGTGCCAGCTCCGACCCCCGGGAGTTAAAGCACACCGGGGAGCTGTTTTTT. It codes for CASSDPRELKHTGELFF.

CDR3 sequence reads: CASSGPGLAGAPLSYEQFF. In DNA form, the CDR3 reads TGTGCCAGCAGCGGTCCGGGACTAGCGGGAGCCCCCTTGAGCTATGAGCAGTTCTTC. The J gene is TRBJ2-1, the V gene TRBV9; TRBD2 matches 14 bases. Germline-derived CDR1 and CDR2 are SGDLS and YYNGEE. There are 19 residues in the CDR3. V lost 3 bases, J lost 8 bases, and 16 bases stayed unmatched.

This clonotype was detected only a few times. The genes are TRBV5-1 and TRBJ2-1; 8 nucleotides match TRBD1. The length of the CDR3 is 16 residues. V lost 2 bases to trimming and J lost 6 bases; unmatched junction nucleotides: 10. In germline, CDR1 is SGHRS, CDR2 YFSETQ. The CDR3 region has the DNA TGCGCCAGCAGCTTTACAGGGACAGGAGATGTCAATGAGCAGTTCTTC. Its protein product is CASSFTGTGDVNEQFF.

Ten or more counts support this clonotype. This chain joins TRBV4-3 and TRBJ1-2; TRBD1 might be the D (5 bases). Trimming removed 4 bases at V and 4 bases at J, with 13 bases between. Germline assignment: CDR1 LGHNA and CDR2 YSLEER. The CDR3 has 14 amino acids. The CDR3 is CASSPGDGPYGYTF. The CDR3, as DNA: TGCGCCAGCAGCCCGGGGGACGGACCCTATGGCTACACCTTC.

This clonotype was picked up a small number of times. The chain combines TRBV5-1 with TRBJ2-3; TRBD1 matches at 7 bases. The V and J ends lost 4 bases and 8 bases, in that order; junction bases with no gene match: 7. The CDR3 length is 13 residues. Germline V lookup: CDR1 SGHRS, CDR2 YFSETQ. The CDR3 DNA sequence: TGCGCCAGCAGCCCAGGACAGGAGAGTACGCAGTATTTT. Translated, it gives CASSPGQESTQYF.

This clonotype was seen at least ten times. The V call is TRBV24-1, the J call TRBJ1-2; D is unresolved. Trimming stripped 4 bases from V and 4 bases from J, with 12 bases between. CDR1 KGHDR and CDR2 SFDVKD come from the germline V gene. The CDR3 has 14 residues. The CDR3 spells CATSEASQSYGYTF. As DNA, the CDR3 is TGTGCCACCAGTGAGGCTTCCCAGTCCTATGGCTACACCTTC.

This clonotype was detected only a few times. The chain uses TRBV4-1 and TRBJ1-2; no clear D. Germline CDR1 is MGHRA and CDR2 is YSYEKL. V dropped 0 bases and J dropped 0 bases, with 11 bases sitting between them. The CDR3 spans 16 residues. For the CDR3, the DNA is TGCGCCAGCAGCCAAGATATAACGGCGTCTAACTATGGCTACACCTTC. Translating it yields CASSQDITASNYGYTF.

This clonotype was seen a handful of times. The V call is TRBV20-1, the J call TRBJ2-5, with 9 positions matching TRBD2. The CDR3 length is 14 residues. From germline, CDR1 is DFQATT and CDR2 SNEGSKA (reference sequence). The ends lost 5 bases at V and 5 bases at J; junction bases unmatched: 9. DNA for the CDR3: TGCAGTGCTGAAGAGCGGGGGGCGGTCGAGACCCAGTACTTC. This encodes CSAEERGAVETQYF.

Only a few counts were recorded for this clonotype. The chain employs TRBV28 and TRBJ2-3; the D gene is possibly TRBD2 (6 bases). Germline CDR1 MDHEN, CDR2 SYDVKM. Trimming shortened V by 6 bases and J by 0 bases, and 13 bases separated the two germline ends. CDR3 length: 15 residues. CDR3 in DNA: TGTGCCAGCAGGGGCGGGACCCTGAGCACAGATACGCAGTATTTT. Amino acids: CASRGGTLSTDTQYF.

The table lists this clonotype with a few counts. The rearrangement uses TRBV20-1 and TRBJ1-1, with D possibly matching TRBD1 (5 bases). The germline CDR1 and CDR2 sequences are DFQATT and SNEGSKA (reference sequence). V gave up 0 bases and J gave up 6 bases, with 8 bases separating them. This CDR3 is 12 amino acids long. As DNA, the CDR3 is TGCAGTGCTAGAGAGGGGGAACCTGAAGCTTTCTTT. Its translation: CSAREGEPEAFF.

The rearrangement joins TRBV11-2 to TRBJ2-2; a weak D match, TRBD1 (5 bases). CDR1 SGHAT and CDR2 FQNNGV come from the germline V gene. The CDR3 length is 15 residues. V shed 5 bases and J shed 1 base, with 11 bases lying between them. The CDR3 DNA sequence: TGTGCCAGCAGCCTCAGACAGCAGAACACCGGGGAGCTGTTTTTT. It encodes CASSLRQQNTGELFF.

The chain employs TRBV5-1 and TRBJ2-3; TRBD1 matches 7 bases. V trimming: 0 bases; J trimming: 5 bases; junction bases outside the gene matches: 6. Looked up from germline, CDR1 is SGHRS and CDR2 is YFSETQ. This CDR3 has 15 residues. The CDR3 DNA follows: TGCGCCAGCAGCTTGGTTAGGGGGCGCAAAGATACGCAGTATTTT. Its protein product is CASSLVRGRKDTQYF.

This clonotype was found a few times. The chain joins TRBV6-1 to TRBJ1-5; D may be TRBD1 (6 bases). CDR1 MNHNS and CDR2 SASEGT come from the germline V gene. The V gene lost 5 bases and the J gene lost 2 bases, with 13 bases spanning the gap. This CDR3 is 15 amino acids long. In DNA, the CDR3 is TGTGCCAGCAGTCCAGGGGTTTTGGGCAATCAGCCCCAGCATTTT. This sequence encodes CASSPGVLGNQPQHF.

This clonotype occurred a few times. The chain carries TRBV6-5 and TRBJ2-1, with unresolved D. The CDR3 loop spans 11 amino acids. V was pared by 7 bases and J by 4 bases, with 5 bases between. Germline assignment: CDR1 MNHEY and CDR2 SVGAGI. CDR3 nucleotide sequence: TGTGCCAGCAAAATTTACAATGAGCAGTTCTTC. Its protein product is CASKIYNEQFF.

The CDR3 coding sequence is TGCAGTGCTAGAGAGGCACTAGCGGAGTACAATGAGCAGTTCTTC. Translation: CSAREALAEYNEQFF. The chain links TRBV20-1 to TRBJ2-1, with 8 bases matching TRBD2. With 0 bases clipped from V and 4 bases from J, the junction kept 5 bases outside the gene matches. The CDR3 has 15 residues. CDR1 is DFQATT, CDR2 SNEGSKA, per germline (reference sequence).

This clonotype came up many times. The chain couples TRBV2 to TRBJ2-5; 8 nucleotides line up with TRBD1. Germline CDR1 reads SNHLY; CDR2 reads FYNNEI. CDR3 length: 13 residues. The V segment lost 6 bases and the J segment 1 base; nucleotides outside the gene matches: 1. The DNA of the CDR3 is TGTGCCAGCAGGGACAGGGTCCAAGAGACCCAGTACTTC. Translation: CASRDRVQETQYF.

This clonotype came up many times. The chain has TRBV6-1 and TRBJ1-5; TRBD1 is a possible D gene (5 bases). This CDR3 is 14 amino acids long. V dropped 1 base and J dropped 7 bases, with 11 bases sitting between them. Germline values: CDR1 MNHNS, CDR2 SASEGT. DNA for the CDR3: TGTGCCAGCAGTGAAGGGGCAGGGTGGCAGCCCCAGCATTTT. This gives the protein CASSEGAGWQPQHF.

This clonotype was seen at least ten times. J is TRBJ1-2 and V is TRBV5-1; no firm D call. V lost 4 bases, J lost 5 bases, and 15 bases lay in between. The CDR3 consists of 14 residues. Germline V gene lookup returns CDR1 SGHRS and CDR2 YFSETQ. The CDR3, as DNA: TGCGCCAGCAGCCAAGGAGCCCTGTGGTATGGCTACACCTTC. Amino acid sequence: CASSQGALWYGYTF.

This clonotype was seen a few times. This chain uses TRBV5-1 with TRBJ2-1; 11 nucleotides match TRBD1. The germline V gene encodes CDR1 SGHRS and CDR2 YFSETQ. J gave up 9 bases and V 0 bases, and 11 bases lay outside the gene matches. The CDR3 consists of 17 residues. CDR3 nucleotides: TGCGCCAGCAGCTTGGCCCCCGGGACAGGGGGAAAAAGTGAGCAGTTCTTC. This translates into CASSLAPGTGGKSEQFF.

J is TRBJ2-3 and V is TRBV7-2; D is undetermined. The CDR3 totals 12 residues. Germline V lookup: CDR1 SGHTA, CDR2 FQGNSA. Trimming cost V 7 bases and J 5 bases, with 10 bases left between them. The CDR3 protein is CASTPVIDTQYF. CDR3 coding DNA: TGTGCCAGCACCCCTGTGATAGATACGCAGTATTTT.

V gene TRBV10-3 combines with J gene TRBJ1-2, with a weak D call TRBD1 (6 bases). Germline V gene lookup returns CDR1 ENHRY and CDR2 SYGVKD. Trimming stripped 11 bases from V and 4 bases from J, with 29 bases between. This CDR3 contains 17 residues. CDR3 loop: CASGGGPNPTGVYGYTF. CDR3 nucleotide sequence: TGTGCCTCAGGAGGGGGGCCCAACCCTACTGGAGTCTATGGCTACACCTTC.

Worth noting for this clonotype: The junction shows a germline mismatch at one end, possibly a read error. The chain links TRBV20-1 to TRBJ2-3; D unresolved. Germline CDR1 is DFQATT and CDR2 is SNEGSKA (reference sequence). The CDR3 runs to 14 residues. The CDR3 DNA is TGCAGTGCCAGAGGCCAAGGTAGCACAGATACGCAGTATTTT. Its translation: CSARGQGSTDTQYF.